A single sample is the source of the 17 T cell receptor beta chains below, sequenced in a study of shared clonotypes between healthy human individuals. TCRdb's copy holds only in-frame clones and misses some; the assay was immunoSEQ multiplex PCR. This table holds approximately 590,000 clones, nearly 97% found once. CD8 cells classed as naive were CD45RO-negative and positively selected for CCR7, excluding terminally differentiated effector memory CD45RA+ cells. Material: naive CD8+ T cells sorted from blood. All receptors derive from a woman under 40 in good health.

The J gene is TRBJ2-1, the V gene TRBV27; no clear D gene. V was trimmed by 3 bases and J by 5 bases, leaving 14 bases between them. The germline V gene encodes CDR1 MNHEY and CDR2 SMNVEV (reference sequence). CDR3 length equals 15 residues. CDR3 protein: CASSFVVSRNNEQFF. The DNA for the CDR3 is TGTGCCAGCAGTTTTGTAGTTTCGAGAAACAATGAGCAGTTCTTC.

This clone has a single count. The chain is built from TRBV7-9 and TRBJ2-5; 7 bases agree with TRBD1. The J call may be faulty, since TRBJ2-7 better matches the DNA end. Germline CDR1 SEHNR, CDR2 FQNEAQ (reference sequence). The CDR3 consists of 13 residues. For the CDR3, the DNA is TGTGCCAGCAGCTTACTACAGGGGTACGAGCAGTACTTC. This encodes CASSLLQGYEQYF.

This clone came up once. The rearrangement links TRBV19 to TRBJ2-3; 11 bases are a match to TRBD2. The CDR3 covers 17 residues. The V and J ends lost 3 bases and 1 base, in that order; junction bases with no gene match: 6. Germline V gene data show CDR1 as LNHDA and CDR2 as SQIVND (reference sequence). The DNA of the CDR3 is TGTGCCAGTAGTATCTTAGCGGGAGGGCCAGGCACAGATACGCAGTATTTT. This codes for CASSILAGGPGTDTQYF.

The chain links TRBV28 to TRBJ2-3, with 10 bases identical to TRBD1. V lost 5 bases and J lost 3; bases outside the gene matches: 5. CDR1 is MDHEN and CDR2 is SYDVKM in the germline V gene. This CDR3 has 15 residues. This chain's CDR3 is CASSQTGGFTDTQYF. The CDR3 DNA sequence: TGTGCCAGCAGTCAGACAGGGGGCTTTACAGATACGCAGTATTTT.

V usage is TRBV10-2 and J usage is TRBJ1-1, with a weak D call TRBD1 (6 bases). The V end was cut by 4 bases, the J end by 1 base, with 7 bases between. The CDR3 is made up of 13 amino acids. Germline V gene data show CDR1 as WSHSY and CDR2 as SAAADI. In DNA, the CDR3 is TGCGCCAGCAGTGTGGGACAGAACACTGAAGCTTTCTTT. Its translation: CASSVGQNTEAFF.

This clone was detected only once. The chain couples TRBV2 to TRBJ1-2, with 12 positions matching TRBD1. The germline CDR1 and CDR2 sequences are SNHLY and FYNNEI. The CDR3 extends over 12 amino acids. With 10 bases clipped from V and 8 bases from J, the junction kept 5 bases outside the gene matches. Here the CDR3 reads CAIGTGGAGYTF. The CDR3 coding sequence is TGTGCCATCGGGACAGGGGGCGCCGGCTACACCTTC.

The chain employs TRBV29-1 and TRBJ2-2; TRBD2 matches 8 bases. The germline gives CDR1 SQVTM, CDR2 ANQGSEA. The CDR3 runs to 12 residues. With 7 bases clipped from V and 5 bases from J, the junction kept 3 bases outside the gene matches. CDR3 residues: CSASGRTGELFF. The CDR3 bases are TGCAGCGCCAGCGGGAGAACCGGGGAGCTGTTTTTT.

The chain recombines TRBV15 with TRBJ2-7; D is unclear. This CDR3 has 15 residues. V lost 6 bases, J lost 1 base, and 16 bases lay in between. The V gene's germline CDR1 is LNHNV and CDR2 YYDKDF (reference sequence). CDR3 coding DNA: TGTGCCACCAGTTTTCTCCGGGCCCCTTCCTACGAGCAGTACTTC. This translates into CATSFLRAPSYEQYF.

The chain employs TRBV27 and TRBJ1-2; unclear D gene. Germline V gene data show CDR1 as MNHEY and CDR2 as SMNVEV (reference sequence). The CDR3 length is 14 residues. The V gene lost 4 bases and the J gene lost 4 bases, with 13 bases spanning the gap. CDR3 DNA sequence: TGTGCCAGCAGTTGGGGAGGGTCGTCCTATGGCTACACCTTC. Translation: CASSWGGSSYGYTF.

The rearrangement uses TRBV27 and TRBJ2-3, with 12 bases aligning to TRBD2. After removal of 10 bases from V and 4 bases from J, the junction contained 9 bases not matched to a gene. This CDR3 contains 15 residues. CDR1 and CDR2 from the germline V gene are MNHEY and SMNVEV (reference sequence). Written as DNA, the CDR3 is TGTGCCACCTCCCTAGCGGGAGGGCGGGCAGATACGCAGTATTTT. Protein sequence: CATSLAGGRADTQYF.

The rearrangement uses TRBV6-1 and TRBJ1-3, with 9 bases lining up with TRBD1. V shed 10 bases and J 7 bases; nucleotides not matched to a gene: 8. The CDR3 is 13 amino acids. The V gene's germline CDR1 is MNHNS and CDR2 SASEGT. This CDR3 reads CATETGGGNTIYF. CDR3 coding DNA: TGTGCCACCGAGACAGGGGGAGGGAACACCATATATTTT.

CDR3 protein: CASSLGDVPQHF. The CDR3 DNA follows: TGTGCCAGCAGCTTAGGGGATGTGCCCCAGCATTTT. This chain links TRBV7-9 with TRBJ1-5; no firm D call. CDR1 SEHNR and CDR2 FQNEAQ come from the germline V gene (reference sequence). The CDR3 spans 12 residues. The V end lost 1 base, the J end lost 9 bases, and 7 bases lay between the germline ends.

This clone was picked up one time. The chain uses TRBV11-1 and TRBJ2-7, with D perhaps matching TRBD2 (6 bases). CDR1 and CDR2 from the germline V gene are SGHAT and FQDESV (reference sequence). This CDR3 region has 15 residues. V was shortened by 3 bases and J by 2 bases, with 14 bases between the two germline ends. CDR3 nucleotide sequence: TGTGCCAGCAGCTTTATAGCGGACTCGACCTACGAGCAGTACTTC. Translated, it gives CASSFIADSTYEQYF. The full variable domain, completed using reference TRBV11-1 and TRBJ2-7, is EAEVAQSPRYKITEKSQAVAFWCDPISGHATLYWYRQILGQGPELLVQFQDESVVDDSQLPKDRFSAERLKGVDSTLKIQPAELGDSAMYLCASSFIADSTYEQYFGPGTRLTVT.

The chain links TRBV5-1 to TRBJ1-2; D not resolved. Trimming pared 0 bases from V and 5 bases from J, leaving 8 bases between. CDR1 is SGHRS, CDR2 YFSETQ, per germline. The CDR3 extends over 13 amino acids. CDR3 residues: CASSLEEGYGYTF. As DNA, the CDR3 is TGCGCCAGCAGCTTGGAGGAGGGATATGGCTACACCTTC.

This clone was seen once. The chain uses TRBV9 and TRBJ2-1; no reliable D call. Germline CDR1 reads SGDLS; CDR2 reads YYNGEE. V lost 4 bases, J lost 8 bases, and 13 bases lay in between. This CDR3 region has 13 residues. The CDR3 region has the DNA TGTGCCAGCAGCCCTAACGACCTGGATGAGCAGTTCTTC. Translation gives CASSPNDLDEQFF.

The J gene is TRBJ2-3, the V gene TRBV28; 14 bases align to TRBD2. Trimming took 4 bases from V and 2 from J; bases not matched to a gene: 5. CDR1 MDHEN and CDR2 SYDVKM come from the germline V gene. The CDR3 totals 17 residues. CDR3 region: CASSSGLAGELTDTQYF. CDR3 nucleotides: TGTGCCAGCAGTTCGGGACTAGCGGGAGAACTCACAGATACGCAGTATTTT.

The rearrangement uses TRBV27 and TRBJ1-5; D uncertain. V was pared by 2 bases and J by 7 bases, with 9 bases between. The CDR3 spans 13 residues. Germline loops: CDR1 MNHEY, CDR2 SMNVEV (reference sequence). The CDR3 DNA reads TGTGCCAGCAGTTTACTTATAGGACAGCCCCAGCATTTT. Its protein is CASSLLIGQPQHF.